The rows below give T cell receptor beta chains drawn from one sample of a study of identical twins. MiXCR was run by TCRdb on the 5' RACE reads, yielding one entry per CDR3 protein. The table has 400,000 to 650,000 distinct CDR3 sequences, roughly a fifth seen once. The same sample was also used in a study of T cells expressing NK-cell markers.

Sequenced input: CD4+ T cells sorted from blood. Receptor source: a young woman in good health. Each CDR3 is given with its conserved first and last residue. Each record gives: V gene, D gene, clone size, J gene, CDR3 DNA, CDR3 protein. The D gene is left open where the match is weak. Rows give clone size only sometimes, using once, few, many, or a class for an expanded clone.

v_gene: TRBV7-2
d_gene: -
abundance: -
j_gene: TRBJ2-4
CDR3nt: TGTGCCAGCAGCTTAGTACCCGATCAGTACAAAAACATTCAGTACTTC
CDR3aa: CASSLVPDQYKNIQYF

v_gene: TRBV5-1
d_gene: -
abundance: many
j_gene: TRBJ1-1
CDR3nt: TGCGCCAGCAGCTTGGAAGGAATGATGAACACTGAAGCTTTCTTT
CDR3aa: CASSLEGMMNTEAFF

v_gene: TRBV2
d_gene: -
abundance: -
j_gene: TRBJ2-6
CDR3nt: TGTGCCAGCAGCCCCTTGTATACCTCTGGGGCCAACGTCCTGACTTTC
CDR3aa: CASSPLYTSGANVLTF

v_gene: TRBV18
d_gene: TRBD2
abundance: -
j_gene: TRBJ2-5
CDR3nt: TGTGCCAGCTCACCGGCTAGCGGGAGAGGGGAGACCCAGTACTTC
CDR3aa: CASSPASGRGETQYF

v_gene: TRBV12-3/TRBV12-4
d_gene: -
abundance: -
j_gene: TRBJ1-6
CDR3nt: TGTGCCAGCAGGGACCGGTGGAATTCACCCCTCCACTTT
CDR3aa: CASRDRWNSPLHF

v_gene: TRBV5-1
d_gene: TRBD2
abundance: -
j_gene: TRBJ2-3
CDR3nt: TGCGCCACGAAGCGGGAGCTCACAGATACGCAGTATTTT
CDR3aa: CATKRELTDTQYF

v_gene: TRBV9
d_gene: -
abundance: many
j_gene: TRBJ1-6
CDR3nt: TGTGCCAGCAGCGTGGGACATTCACCCCTCCACTTT
CDR3aa: CASSVGHSPLHF

v_gene: TRBV20-1
d_gene: -
abundance: few
j_gene: TRBJ2-1
CDR3nt: TGCAGTGCCCACTTTGCGTCCCATGAGCAGTTCTTC
CDR3aa: CSAHFASHEQFF

v_gene: TRBV14
d_gene: -
abundance: few
j_gene: TRBJ2-7
CDR3nt: TGTGCCAGCAGCCAACAGGCCCGGGACCCAAACTACGAGCAGTACTTC
CDR3aa: CASSQQARDPNYEQYF

v_gene: TRBV3-1
d_gene: -
abundance: -
j_gene: TRBJ1-5
CDR3nt: TGTGCCAGCAGCCAGGGGAGTTACAATCAGCCCCAGCATTTT
CDR3aa: CASSQGSYNQPQHF

v_gene: TRBV20-1
d_gene: TRBD1
abundance: -
j_gene: TRBJ1-2
CDR3nt: TGCAGTGCTGGGAGGACAGGGGGTCCTTGGGACACCTTC
CDR3aa: CSAGRTGGPWDTF

v_gene: TRBV2
d_gene: -
abundance: -
j_gene: TRBJ1-2
CDR3nt: TGTGCCAGCAGTACCACGGCTGGAGGGTATGGCTACACCTTC
CDR3aa: CASSTTAGGYGYTF

v_gene: TRBV20-1
d_gene: TRBD2
abundance: -
j_gene: TRBJ2-1
CDR3nt: TGCAGTGCTAGAGCTAGCGGGGTGGGAGAGCAGTTCTTC
CDR3aa: CSARASGVGEQFF

v_gene: TRBV5-6
d_gene: TRBD1
abundance: -
j_gene: TRBJ1-2
CDR3nt: TGTGCCAGCAGCTTGCTGGCACAGGGGGGCGTTAACTATGGCTACACCTTC
CDR3aa: CASSLLAQGGVNYGYTF

v_gene: TRBV7-9
d_gene: -
abundance: -
j_gene: TRBJ2-3
CDR3nt: TGTGCCAGCAGCTTAGATGTCGGAGGAGATACGCAGTATTTT
CDR3aa: CASSLDVGGDTQYF

v_gene: TRBV29-1
d_gene: TRBD1
abundance: -
j_gene: TRBJ1-2
CDR3nt: TGCAGCGTAGAAGGGGGCAGCGATGGCTACACCTTC
CDR3aa: CSVEGGSDGYTF

v_gene: TRBV12-3/TRBV12-4
d_gene: -
abundance: -
j_gene: TRBJ2-3
CDR3nt: TGTGCCAGCAGTCAACCAACACGGGGCACAGATACGCAGTATTTT
CDR3aa: CASSQPTRGTDTQYF

v_gene: TRBV5-1
d_gene: -
abundance: few
j_gene: TRBJ2-2
CDR3nt: TGCGCCAGCAGATTTTACGCCGGGGAGCTGTTTTTT
CDR3aa: CASRFYAGELFF

v_gene: TRBV20-1
d_gene: -
abundance: many
j_gene: TRBJ1-2
CDR3nt: TGCAGTGCTAGAGACGGGACTAACTATGGCTACACCTTC
CDR3aa: CSARDGTNYGYTF

v_gene: TRBV29-1
d_gene: -
abundance: few
j_gene: TRBJ2-1
CDR3nt: TGCAGCGTTCCCGGGACGCTGAGCTCCTACAATGAGCAGTTCTTC
CDR3aa: CSVPGTLSSYNEQFF

v_gene: TRBV28
d_gene: -
abundance: few
j_gene: TRBJ1-2
CDR3nt: TGTGCCAGCAGTCCGGGTTCGGAGGACTATGGCTACACCTTC
CDR3aa: CASSPGSEDYGYTF

v_gene: TRBV3-1
d_gene: -
abundance: -
j_gene: TRBJ2-7
CDR3nt: TGTGCCAGCGGGTTGGTCCCCAGCTCCTACGAGCAGTACTTC
CDR3aa: CASGLVPSSYEQYF

v_gene: TRBV12-3/TRBV12-4
d_gene: TRBD1
abundance: -
j_gene: TRBJ2-2
CDR3nt: TGTGCCAGCAGTATGCCCGGGACAGCCTTAATCGGGGAGCTGTTTTTT
CDR3aa: CASSMPGTALIGELFF

v_gene: TRBV7-3
d_gene: TRBD2
abundance: -
j_gene: TRBJ2-2
CDR3nt: TGTGCCAGCAGCCCTCTAGCGGGGGCCTCGGGCGGGGAGCTGTTTTTT
CDR3aa: CASSPLAGASGGELFF

v_gene: TRBV6-5
d_gene: -
abundance: -
j_gene: TRBJ2-1
CDR3nt: TGTGCCAGCAGTTTTCAGACAGACTACAATGAGCAGTTCTTC
CDR3aa: CASSFQTDYNEQFF

v_gene: TRBV3-1
d_gene: -
abundance: -
j_gene: TRBJ1-3
CDR3nt: TGTGCCAGCAGCCGGACACTTTCAGCCATCTCTGGAAACACCATATATTTT
CDR3aa: CASSRTLSAISGNTIYF

v_gene: TRBV27
d_gene: -
abundance: few
j_gene: TRBJ2-7
CDR3nt: TGTGCCAGCAGTTTATTGCCAGGGCGTTCCTACGAGCAGTACTTC
CDR3aa: CASSLLPGRSYEQYF

v_gene: TRBV12-3/TRBV12-4
d_gene: TRBD2
abundance: -
j_gene: TRBJ2-2
CDR3nt: TGTGCCAGCGGACTAGCGGGGAACACCGGGGAGCTGTTTTTT
CDR3aa: CASGLAGNTGELFF

v_gene: TRBV6-2/TRBV6-3
d_gene: -
abundance: -
j_gene: TRBJ2-7
CDR3nt: TGTGCCAGCAGCGTGAGGGTAGCGGACTACGAGCAGTACTTC
CDR3aa: CASSVRVADYEQYF

v_gene: TRBV6-2/TRBV6-3
d_gene: -
abundance: few
j_gene: TRBJ2-1
CDR3nt: TGTGCCAGCAGCCCACGGGGGCCCCTCAATGAGCAGTTCTTC
CDR3aa: CASSPRGPLNEQFF

v_gene: TRBV7-2
d_gene: TRBD2
abundance: -
j_gene: TRBJ2-5
CDR3nt: TGTGCCAGCAGCTTACAAGCTAGCGGGGGGGTAGGAGAGACCCAGTACTTC
CDR3aa: CASSLQASGGVGETQYF

v_gene: TRBV7-2
d_gene: -
abundance: -
j_gene: TRBJ2-1
CDR3nt: TGTGCCAGCAGCTTAGAAAGGGGGGTAGGAGAGCAGTTCTTC
CDR3aa: CASSLERGVGEQFF

v_gene: TRBV7-9
d_gene: -
abundance: few
j_gene: TRBJ2-7
CDR3nt: TGTGCCAGCAGCTTAACACAGGTCGGGGAGCAGTACTTC
CDR3aa: CASSLTQVGEQYF

v_gene: TRBV6-1
d_gene: TRBD2
abundance: -
j_gene: TRBJ2-3
CDR3nt: TGTGCCAGCAGTCAAAGACTAGCGGGGGAAGATACGCAGTATTTT
CDR3aa: CASSQRLAGEDTQYF

v_gene: TRBV29-1
d_gene: -
abundance: many
j_gene: TRBJ2-3
CDR3nt: TGCAGCGTTGAAGCACGGGGGGCCCCAGATACGCAGTATTTT
CDR3aa: CSVEARGAPDTQYF

v_gene: TRBV12-3/TRBV12-4
d_gene: -
abundance: few
j_gene: TRBJ2-1
CDR3nt: TGTGCCAGCAGTTTAGGAGGCGGACCGAATGAGCAGTTCTTC
CDR3aa: CASSLGGGPNEQFF

v_gene: TRBV5-1
d_gene: TRBD2
abundance: -
j_gene: TRBJ2-7
CDR3nt: TGCGCCAGCAGCTTGGGCCTAGCGGGAAGGACCAGCTCCTACGAGCAGTACTTC
CDR3aa: CASSLGLAGRTSSYEQYF

v_gene: TRBV6-5
d_gene: -
abundance: many
j_gene: TRBJ1-3
CDR3nt: TGTGCCAGCAGTTACTGGGACCGCTCCTCTGGAAACACCATATATTTT
CDR3aa: CASSYWDRSSGNTIYF

v_gene: TRBV6-5
d_gene: -
abundance: -
j_gene: TRBJ2-1
CDR3nt: TGTGCCAGCAGTTACGCACAAAGGCAGTTCTTC
CDR3aa: CASSYAQRQFF

v_gene: TRBV29-1
d_gene: -
abundance: -
j_gene: TRBJ1-3
CDR3nt: TGCAGCGTTGCGGGGGCTGGAAACACCATATATTTT
CDR3aa: CSVAGAGNTIYF

v_gene: TRBV5-1
d_gene: -
abundance: -
j_gene: TRBJ2-3
CDR3nt: TGTGCCAGCAGTCTTCGAGCAGATACGCAGTATTTT
CDR3aa: CASSLRADTQYF